The clone carrying this T cell receptor (beta chain) was observed a few times. TCRdb ran MiXCR on the 5' RACE reads and lists one entry per CDR3 protein. Among just under 600,000 distinct CDR3 sequences, about 13% were seen once, and the ten largest hold roughly 13%. The sample comes from a study of T cells after yellow fever vaccination. V was pared by 8 bases and J by 4 bases, with 4 bases of the junction left unmatched. Germline values: CDR1 SGHVS, CDR2 FQNEAQ. The CDR3 sequence is 12 residues long. The chain combines TRBV7-8 with TRBJ2-7, with 8 positions matching TRBD2. The sequencing used PBMCs, collected on the day of the yellow fever booster vaccination. This sequence originates from a man aged 25-45 years who received the YFV17D yellow fever vaccine. Here the CDR3 reads CASGRLAYEQYF. Written as DNA, the CDR3 is TGTGCCAGCGGCAGACTAGCGTACGAGCAGTACTTC.